The rows below give T cell receptor beta chains drawn from one sample of a study of Graves' ophthalmopathy and Graves' hyperthyroidism. A single record per CDR3 protein comes from TCRdb applying MiXCR to the multiplex PCR reads. The table lists hundreds of thousands of distinct CDR3 sequences, approximately 21% of them singletons. The sample consisted of peripheral blood. These receptors came from a young woman with stable Graves' hyperthyroidism. The CDR3 runs from the conserved cysteine through the conserved F or W. D genes are given only for firm matches. Only part of the rows carry a size: once, few, many, or a class if the clone is expanded.

V	length	size	J	D	CDR3	DNA
TRBV5-1	14	many	TRBJ1-1	.	CASSLDFRSTEAFF	TGCGCCAGCAGCTTGGACTTCCGGAGTACTGAAGCTTTCTTT
TRBV6-5	15	.	TRBJ2-2	.	CASSYSRGGTGELFF	TGTGCCAGCAGTTACTCGAGAGGAGGTACCGGGGAGCTGTTTTTT
TRBV28	11	many	TRBJ1-2	.	CASSLSHGYTF	TGTGCCAGCAGTTTATCCCATGGCTACACCTTC
TRBV10-3	14	many	TRBJ2-5	TRBD2	CAISAQGLGETQYF	TGTGCCATCAGCGCCCAGGGACTAGGTGAGACCCAGTACTTC
TRBV12-3/TRBV12-4	15	many	TRBJ2-5	.	CASSLAGPGVETQYF	TGTGCCAGCAGTTTAGCCGGACCAGGTGTAGAGACCCAGTACTTC
TRBV28	16	many	TRBJ2-5	.	CASSLWGRGRGETQYF	TGTGCCAGCAGTTTATGGGGAAGGGGTCGCGGAGAGACCCAGTACTTC
TRBV6-2/TRBV6-3	15	many	TRBJ2-7	.	CASSSGLLNSYEQYF	TGTGCCAGCAGTTCGGGACTTTTAAACTCCTACGAGCAGTACTTC
TRBV11-2	13	many	TRBJ2-7	.	CASSSWFASEQYF	TGTGCCAGCAGCTCGTGGTTCGCATCCGAGCAGTACTTC
TRBV20-1	14	few	TRBJ1-5	.	CSARENRDNQPQHF	TGCAGTGCTAGAGAGAACCGCGACAATCAGCCCCAGCATTTT
TRBV12-3/TRBV12-4	15	many	TRBJ2-4	.	CASSSQAGAVNIQYF	TGTGCCAGCAGTTCCCAGGCGGGGGCGGTGAACATTCAGTACTTC
TRBV7-8	14	many	TRBJ1-2	.	CASTEQGTNYGYTF	TGTGCCAGCACCGAACAGGGAACTAACTATGGCTACACCTTC
TRBV6-1	14	many	TRBJ1-1	.	CASSRGGMNTEAFF	TGTGCCAGCAGTAGGGGGGGGATGAACACTGAAGCTTTCTTT
TRBV28	17	few	TRBJ2-5	.	CASSRPPHATYQETQYF	TGTGCCAGCAGTCGGCCCCCCCACGCTACTTACCAAGAGACCCAGTACTTC
TRBV6-2/TRBV6-3	16	many	TRBJ1-1	TRBD1	CASREGQTPMNTEAFF	TGTGCCAGCAGGGAGGGACAGACCCCAATGAACACTGAAGCTTTCTTT
TRBV6-2/TRBV6-3	15	.	TRBJ1-5	.	CASSKDGTSNQPQHF	TGTGCCAGCAGTAAGGACGGTACTAGCAATCAGCCCCAGCATTTT
TRBV6-1	14	once	TRBJ1-1	.	CASSGGWGLTEAFF	TGTGCCAGCAGTGGGGGGTGGGGGTTAACTGAAGCTTTCTTT
TRBV5-1	14	many	TRBJ2-7	.	CASSVAGRPYEQYF	TGCGCCAGCAGCGTCGCAGGTAGACCCTACGAGCAGTACTTC
TRBV24-1	16	few	TRBJ2-7	TRBD2	CATSDPTAGRASEQYF	TGTGCCACCAGTGACCCGACGGCCGGGAGGGCCTCCGAGCAGTACTTC
TRBV18	13	many	TRBJ1-5	.	CASSTDQNQPQHF	TGTGCCAGCTCTACGGATCAAAATCAGCCCCAGCATTTT
TRBV2	13	many	TRBJ2-4	.	CASREGRQNIKYF	TGTGCCAGCAGGGAGGGCCGCCAAAACATTAAGTACTTC
TRBV6-1	16	.	TRBJ1-1	TRBD1	CASSGQARTGHTEAFF	TGTGCCAGCAGTGGTCAAGCTCGGACAGGTCACACTGAAGCTTTCTTT
TRBV5-1	14	.	TRBJ2-7	.	CASSGRDGLGEQYF	TGCGCCAGCAGTGGCCGGGATGGTCTCGGCGAGCAGTACTTC
TRBV18	15	.	TRBJ2-7	TRBD1	CASSPPTGASYEQYF	TGTGCCAGCTCACCACCGACAGGGGCCTCCTACGAGCAGTACTTC
TRBV9	17	few	TRBJ2-5	TRBD2	CASSTRGLAGGGETQYF	TGTGCCAGCAGCACAAGAGGGTTAGCGGGAGGCGGGGAGACCCAGTACTTC
TRBV6-1	14	.	TRBJ2-7	TRBD2	CASSPPGGPHEQYF	TGTGCCAGCAGTCCCCCGGGGGGGCCCCACGAGCAGTACTTC
TRBV24-1	15	.	TRBJ2-5	TRBD1	CATSDFDRGQETQYF	TGTGCCACCAGTGATTTTGACAGGGGGCAAGAGACCCAGTACTTC